This is a list of T cell receptor beta chains from one sample in a study of cytomegalovirus exposure and HLA in healthy donors. The table came from immunoSEQ multiplex PCR; TCRdb's copy has only in-frame clones and leaves some out. The repertoire consists of about 160,000 clones, with 60% to 70% occurring once and the leading ten covering about 7.1%. Sequenced input: PBMCs. Source of these receptors: a woman aged 55-70 years in good health and CMV-seropositive. Both conserved end residues are part of each CDR3.

j_call v_call cdr3_aa
TRBJ2-3 TRBV30 CAWDSKDTQYF
TRBJ2-1 TRBV27 CASSPRRDSYNEQFF
TRBJ2-7 TRBV28 CASSFPNYEQYF
. TRBV21-1 CASSPLRGSRFEQYF
TRBJ2-7 TRBV4-3 CASSQGTGSTYEQYF
TRBJ2-1 TRBV10-1 CASSDGTSGAYNEQFF
TRBJ2-2 TRBV5-6 CASSLDRGNQAGELFF
TRBJ2-1 TRBV7-9 CASSLAGQGHHEQFF
TRBJ2-3 TRBV4-3 CASSQQLAGNTDTQYF
TRBJ1-3 TRBV10-3 CAITLTAQQNTIYF
TRBJ2-5 TRBV5-1 CASSLATGVETQYF
TRBJ2-5 TRBV5-6 CASSLLRAMQETQYF
TRBJ2-2 TRBV29-1 CSVLRTAYGDTGELFF
TRBJ1-1 TRBV4-1 CASRPQDANTEAFF
TRBJ1-1 TRBV18 CASSPGTVVEAFF
TRBJ2-1 TRBV6-1 CASKQPSYNEQFF
TRBJ2-5 TRBV10-3 CAVGQGGGETQYF
TRBJ2-7 TRBV27 CASKGDRTSYEQYF
TRBJ2-1 TRBV7-3 CASSPSGSSYNEQFF
TRBJ2-4 TRBV27 CASTTSPGNIQYF
TRBJ2-1 TRBV6-6 CASTHTGTHEQFF
TRBJ1-1 TRBV10-3 CAISENNRDWTEAFF
TRBJ2-1 TRBV7-6 CASSPGLAGDQQFF
TRBJ1-1 TRBV19 CASSQGGKAFF
TRBJ2-3 TRBV2 CASSDIRGGETDTQYF
TRBJ2-2 TRBV7-3 CASSAGQGIGELFF
TRBJ1-2 TRBV5-1 CASSLEGANGYTF
TRBJ1-5 TRBV27 CASSSGQSQPQHF
TRBJ2-3 TRBV10-3 CAIARDRGTDTQYF
TRBJ2-7 TRBV5-4 CASSLALTQAGEQYF
TRBJ2-1 TRBV9 CASSARREGRNEQFF
TRBJ1-3 TRBV7-6 CASSLDRNTIYF
TRBJ2-7 TRBV28 CASSPRGGADYEQYF
TRBJ1-1 TRBV20-1 CSAGQVGEAFF
TRBJ2-1 TRBV7-2 CASSLVSGSYVEQFF
TRBJ2-7 TRBV21-1 CASKLFTGISYEQYF
TRBJ1-1 TRBV4-2 CASSQVRAGNTEAFF
TRBJ2-7 TRBV27 CASSLWGRALYEQYF
TRBJ2-1 TRBV7-2 CASSLGRYNEQFF
. TRBV7-6 CASSTPEDSSSSYEQYF
TRBJ2-5 TRBV5-4 CASSSPQGEETQYF
TRBJ1-2 TRBV5-1 CASSVLTNYGYTF
TRBJ2-5 TRBV28 CASRRQGTMETQYF
TRBJ2-2 TRBV30 CAWGDRQRDRGAVF
TRBJ1-1 TRBV9 CASSASTGVNTEAFF
TRBJ2-7 TRBV9 CASSVEAGAYEQYF
TRBJ1-2 TRBV28 CASILQGREGYTF
TRBJ2-3 TRBV5-8 CASSPQGGPTDTQYF
TRBJ1-1 TRBV18 CASSLTERTEAFF
TRBJ1-2 TRBV5-1 CASKGQGATNGYTF
TRBJ2-7 TRBV7-7 CASSGGQSYEQYF
TRBJ2-7 TRBV15 CATSRDRESSYEQYF
TRBJ2-3 TRBV9 CASSVAGGLAIDTQYF